A single sample is the source of the 9 T cell receptor beta chains below, sequenced in a study of shared clonotypes between healthy human individuals. Produced via immunoSEQ multiplex PCR; TCRdb's table is partial and in-frame only. The top ten hold approximately 0.4% of the sample, which has 1.4 million or so clones, about 98.5% seen once. Input material: naive CD4+ T cells sorted from blood. Sample subset: CD45RA+ positively selected. The receptors come from a man aged 25-45 years in good health.

Note on this clone: The identical CDR3 is also encoded by other nucleotide sequences in the sample. As DNA, the CDR3 is TGTGCCAGCTCACCCCCAGGCGGCGTGAGGAACACTGAAGCTTTCTTT. Its protein is CASSPPGGVRNTEAFF. The chain recombines TRBV18 with TRBJ1-1; D is unclear. The CDR3 runs 16 residues. Trimming removed 3 bases from V and 1 base from J, with 15 bases in between. Germline CDR1 and CDR2: KGHSH and LQKENI.

As DNA, the CDR3 is TGTGCCTGGGACCTCTCAGTGCAGAAAATGAACACTGAAGCTTTCTTT. Translated, it gives CAWDLSVQKMNTEAFF. V gene TRBV30 combines with J gene TRBJ1-1; D unresolved. The CDR3 has 16 amino acids. From germline, CDR1 is GTSNPN and CDR2 SVGIG (reference sequence). V was pared by 5 bases and J by 0 bases, with 19 bases between.

The chain is built from TRBV28 and TRBJ2-4; 10 positions match TRBD1. CDR3 length equals 16 residues. Per germline, CDR1 MDHEN and CDR2 SYDVKM. The junction had 4 bases not matched to a gene; V was cut back by 3 bases and J by 2 bases. The CDR3 DNA follows: TGTGCCAGCAGTTTTTCGACAGGGGGCACCAAAAACATTCAGTACTTC. Translated: CASSFSTGGTKNIQYF.

The gene calls are TRBV5-1 and TRBJ2-7; the D is unclear. V lost 4 bases to trimming and J lost 0 bases, with 5 bases between them. In germline, CDR1 is SGHRS, CDR2 YFSETQ. CDR3 length equals 12 residues. Here the CDR3 reads CASSIDSYEQYF. The CDR3, as DNA: TGCGCCAGCAGCATAGACTCCTACGAGCAGTACTTC. The variable domain in full, completed from reference TRBV5-1 and TRBJ2-7, reads KAGVTQTPRYLIKTRGQQVTLSCSPISGHRSVSWYQQTPGQGLQFLFEYFSETQRNKGNFPGRFSGRQFSNSRSEMNVSTLELGDSALYLCASSIDSYEQYFGPGTRLTVT.

This sequence joins TRBV2 and TRBJ2-3, with TRBD2 matching 8 bases. With V trimmed by 10 bases and J by 8 bases, 11 bases remained unmatched. Germline CDR1 and CDR2: SNHLY and FYNNEI. The CDR3 is 13 amino acids. The CDR3 sequence is CANPRTGRGTQYF. CDR3 bases: TGTGCCAACCCCCGGACCGGGAGGGGTACGCAGTATTTT.

V is TRBV6-1 and J is TRBJ1-2; the D gene is possibly TRBD1 (5 bases). The CDR3 covers 15 residues. Germline CDR1 reads MNHNS; CDR2 reads SASEGT. Trimming took off 2 bases at V and 0 bases at J, with 10 bases between the two ends. DNA of the CDR3: TGTGCCAGCAGTGAATTTTCCAGGGCTAACTATGGCTACACCTTC. It encodes CASSEFSRANYGYTF.

This clone came up once. The chain recombines TRBV28 with TRBJ1-1; D unclear. The V gene's germline CDR1 is MDHEN and CDR2 SYDVKM. This CDR3 contains 12 residues. The ends were cut back, 4 bases at V and 7 bases at J, with 10 bases in the middle. CDR3 protein: CASSSANFEAFF. The CDR3 DNA reads as TGTGCCAGCAGTTCCGCCAACTTTGAAGCTTTCTTT. Complete variable domain (other parts from reference TRBV28 and TRBJ1-1): DVKVTQSSRYLVKRTGEKVFLECVQDMDHENMFWYRQDPGLGLRLIYFSYDVKMKEKGDIPEGYSVSREKKERFSLILESASTNQTSMYLCASSSANFEAFFGQGTRLTVV.

As for this clone: The identical CDR3 is also encoded by other nucleotide sequences in the sample. The chain is built from TRBV20-1 and TRBJ1-2, with D possibly matching TRBD1 (5 bases). CDR1 DFQATT and CDR2 SNEGSKA come from the germline V gene (reference sequence). Trimming pared 3 bases from V and 6 bases from J, leaving 8 bases between. This CDR3 contains 11 residues. CDR3 residues: CSASRGNGYTF. In nucleotides, the CDR3 is TGCAGTGCTAGTCGGGGGAATGGCTACACCTTC.

This clone has only a few counts. The CDR3 bases are TGCGCCAGCAGCCAAAAGTTCCCTCCGCTGTTGGGCACAGATACGCAGTATTTT. This sequence encodes CASSQKFPPLLGTDTQYF. This chain joins TRBV4-1 and TRBJ2-3; D is ambiguous. The CDR3 has 18 residues. The V end was cut by 2 bases, the J end by 1 base, with 19 bases between. The germline V gene encodes CDR1 MGHRA and CDR2 YSYEKL.